This T cell receptor (beta chain) was captured by sequencing in a study of shared clonotypes between healthy human individuals (dated by TCRdb to 2018 to 2020). About the study as a whole: The cohort comprised two women and three men aged 18 to 49 years. For each donor, CD4 naive and CD4 memory were each run on three plates, CD8 naive on two plates, and CD8 memory on one plate. To estimate repertoire size and how much clonotype sharing occurs between individuals, the study deeply sequenced the blood TCR repertoires of 4 to 6 healthy adults. To increase sequencing depth and limit assay-specific biases, TCR repertoire library preparation and sequencing were carried out by different laboratories using diverse techniques. Leukapheresis yielded between about 0.85 and 10 billion PBMCs per donor.

Via the germline V gene, CDR1 is SQVTM and CDR2 ANQGSEA. Germline trimming amounts to 6 bases on V and 0 bases on J, with 5 as the count of junction bases outside the gene matches. Reading from cysteine to phenylalanine, the CDR3 counts 14 amino acids. The CDR3 DNA has 42 bases and is translated from base 1. CD8 naive samples were CD45RO-negative cells positively selected for CCR7, giving a CD45RA+CCR7+ population that excluded TemRA cells. The donors were healthy, HIV-negative adults with no recently reported acute infections or vaccinations. Only Caucasian adults living in Nashville, Tennessee, USA were represented among the donors. Blood was obtained by leukapheresis, after which PBMCs were separated by Ficoll-Histopaque density gradient centrifugation and cryopreserved in liquid nitrogen vapor phase. Analytical flow cytometry was used to check the purity and quantity of every magnetically sorted T cell population. Each sorted fraction had its genomic DNA isolated and then quantified by UV absorbance on a Nanodrop 2000c.

On the study overall, not on this receptor specifically: When a few donors were compared, the shared fraction of clonotypes was 5% to 6.5% for naive CD4, 3.5% to 4% for naive CD8, 2.3% for memory CD4, and around 0.4% for memory CD8. Rarefaction of sorted-subset datasets indicated incomplete sequencing despite the large sequencing depth. Pairwise subsampling indicated that sequencing depth was expected to affect the degree of clonotype sharing among donors. Compared with non-shared clonotypes, the clonotypes found in all four sorted-subset donors had higher generation probabilities. Larger estimated clonotype richness was generally found for naive subsets than for memory subsets. The genetic and exposure-history diversity represented was limited by the small number of donors. Only blood was sampled, and tissue TCR repertoires likely differ from those in blood.

TCR CDR3 regions were amplified from genomic DNA by multiplex PCR using the deep immunoSEQ assay. Extracted genomic DNA from each cell subset was distributed evenly across all wells of several immunoSEQ 96-well plates, and each plate was treated as a replicate. For sorted subsets, about 210 ng of genomic DNA, equivalent to some 30,000 T cell genomes, went into each replicate PCR. The purified libraries were quantified using a Qubit 3.0 fluorometer, sized with a Bioanalyzer 2100, and then quantified again using the KAPA Library Quantification kit. Every immunoSEQ 96-well plate was sequenced on a dedicated single-read 150-cycle Illumina NextSeq 550 flow cell. Under the source paper's analysis protocol: Because only junctional sequences without quality scores were contained in the immunoSEQ output, filtering matching that applied to full-length reads could not be performed. Sequences were annotated with PyIR, a Python wrapper for IgBLAST v1.9, using IMGT germline references to assign V/J genes and CDR3. Reads were filtered out if the reads had weak V/J assignments (E-value above 1e-6), no CDR3, stop codons, out-of-frame junctions, or ambiguous translated residues. A V3J clonotype was defined by an identical inferred V gene, J gene, and CDR3 amino acid sequence. Percentage overlap between repertoires was computed as shared unique clonotypes divided by the size of the smaller repertoire. Repertoire richness was assessed with RTK rarefaction, the Chao1 estimator, and Recon v2.1 estimates of unobserved clonotypes. For all TCRbeta clonotypes obtained by the gDNA method from a handful of donors, generation probabilities were computed with OLGA. TCRdb provides this immuneACCESS table in a form limited to in-frame rearrangements. Some clones are lacking; in checked studies, under half of them reflect an unresolved V gene, and why the rest are absent is not known. That table supplies the V and J calls and clone size; D and trimming were determined from the DNA. Within this sample are 450,000 to 700,000 clones, with over 95% of them counted one time only. Together, the top ten hold around 0.097% of the sample.

To note about this clone: Its cognate antigen has yet to be identified. Nothing much larger sits one base from this clone, and base qualities are not available.

Specimen: naive CD8+ T cells sorted from blood. The cell subset or site tag for this specimen amounts to: CD45RA+CCR7+. The TCR was taken from a woman in her twenties or thirties in good health. Recombination connected TRBV29-1 to TRBJ2-1; 7 central bases correspond to TRBD1. The CDR3 protein is CSVEGTASYNEQFF. In nucleotide form, the sequence is TGCAGCGTCGAGGGGACAGCCTCCTACAATGAGCAGTTCTTC.